These 17 T cell receptor beta chains share one sample of origin, sequenced in a study of shared clonotypes between healthy human individuals. TCRdb's table, derived via immunoSEQ multiplex PCR, lists solely in-frame clones and lacks some. The profile shows over 2 million clones, 85% to 95% of them singletons. Sequencing was performed on naive CD4+ T cells sorted from blood. As to subset: CD45RA+ positively selected. All receptors come from a young man in good health.

This chain connects TRBV19 to TRBJ1-6; D is undetermined. CDR3 length: 12 residues. Trimming cost V 3 bases and J 11 bases, with 8 bases left between them. Germline lookup yields CDR1 LNHDA and CDR2 SQIVND (reference sequence). CDR3 sequence (DNA): TGTGCCAGTAGTATCGATTTTGCACCCCTCCACTTT. Translating gives CASSIDFAPLHF.

This chain connects TRBV4-3 to TRBJ2-7; D not resolved. The ends were cut back, 1 base at V and 6 bases at J, with 10 bases in the middle. The CDR3 loop spans 13 amino acids. The germline V gene encodes CDR1 LGHNA and CDR2 YSLEER. CDR3 nucleotide sequence: TGCGCCAGCAGCCAAGGTCTCTGGGGCGAGCAGTACTTC. This translates into CASSQGLWGEQYF.

The chain uses TRBV27 and TRBJ1-2, with a tentative D call TRBD1 (6 bases). Germline V CDR1 and CDR2: MNHEY, SMNVEV (reference sequence). CDR3 size: 13 residues. Trimming removed 8 bases at V and 8 bases at J, with 18 bases between. This CDR3 is CASRPSGEGGYTF. In DNA, the CDR3 is TGTGCCAGCCGACCCTCAGGGGAGGGAGGCTACACCTTC.

The gene calls are TRBV30 and TRBJ2-5, with D tentatively TRBD1 (5 bases). TRBJ2-7 explains the end of the DNA better; the J call may be wrong. The V gene's germline CDR1 is GTSNPN and CDR2 SVGIG (reference sequence). The length of the CDR3 is 13 residues. The CDR3 nucleotides read TGTGCCTGGAGTACAGGTCTATCCTACGAGCAGTACTTC. Its translation is CAWSTGLSYEQYF.

The chain recombines TRBV30 with TRBJ1-2; D remains ambiguous. Trimming shortened V by 4 bases and J by 4 bases, and 19 bases separated the two germline ends. Germline V gives CDR1 GTSNPN, CDR2 SVGIG (reference sequence). This CDR3 has 15 residues. For the CDR3, the DNA is TGTGCCTGGACCCCGGATGGAGGGCGGTCCTATGGCTACACCTTC. Its protein is CAWTPDGGRSYGYTF.

This chain uses TRBV6-5 with TRBJ2-2, with D possibly being TRBD1 (5 bases). This CDR3 comprises 14 residues. CDR1 and CDR2 (germline): MNHEY, SVGAGI. V was pared by 5 bases and J by 4 bases, with 11 bases between. CDR3 nucleotides: TGTGCCAGCAGTCAAGGCAGGGCCACCGGGGAGCTGTTTTTT. Its translation: CASSQGRATGELFF.

The chain carries TRBV11-2 and TRBJ2-5; tentatively, D is TRBD1 or TRBD2 (5 bases each). With 2 bases removed from V and 0 bases from J, the gap between germline ends came to 16 bases. CDR1 is SGHAT and CDR2 is FQNNGV in the germline V gene. The CDR3 runs 17 residues. The CDR3 DNA reads TGTGCCAGCAGCTTAATTGGGGCTAGCAGATACCAAGAGACCCAGTACTTC. Translating it yields CASSLIGASRYQETQYF.

The chain has TRBV4-3 and TRBJ1-2; TRBD1 matches 8 bases. CDR3 size: 15 residues. Germline V gene sequence: CDR1 LGHNA, CDR2 YSLEER. V shed 4 bases, J shed 2 bases, and the junction held 6 bases outside the gene matches. CDR3 residues: CASSPPGQANYGYTF. CDR3 sequence (DNA): TGCGCCAGCAGCCCTCCGGGACAGGCGAACTATGGCTACACCTTC.

The chain uses TRBV11-3 and TRBJ2-1; 10 bases map to TRBD2. The CDR3 extends over 15 amino acids. V lost 5 bases to trimming and J lost 7 bases; unmatched junction nucleotides: 8. CDR1 and CDR2 (germline): SGHNT, YENEEA. CDR3: CASSDDSGRNNEQFF. CDR3 coding DNA: TGTGCCAGCAGCGACGATAGCGGGAGGAATAATGAGCAGTTCTTC.

This clone was seen just once. The rearrangement joins TRBV7-2 to TRBJ2-3; TRBD1 might be the D (6 bases). Germline-derived CDR1 and CDR2 are SGHTA and FQGNSA. The CDR3 is 12 amino acids. The V end lost 6 bases, the J end lost 5 bases, and 9 bases lay between the germline ends. The CDR3 bases are TGTGCCAGCAGACGGACAGAAGATACGCAGTATTTT. Protein product: CASRRTEDTQYF. The full variable domain, with the rest looked up from reference TRBV7-2 and TRBJ2-3, is GAGVSQSPSNKVTEKGKDVELRCDPISGHTALYWYRQSLGQGLEFLIYFQGNSAPDKSGLPSDRFSAERTGGSVSTLTIQRTQQEDSAVYLCASRRTEDTQYFGPGTRLTVL.

V usage is TRBV5-1 and J usage is TRBJ2-5; D is uncertain. This CDR3 region has 14 residues. V was trimmed by 1 base and J by 2 bases, leaving 9 bases between them. Germline CDR1 reads SGHRS; CDR2 reads YFSETQ. DNA for the CDR3: TGCGCCAGCAGCTTGCGGCAGCCACAAGAGACCCAGTACTTC. It codes for CASSLRQPQETQYF.

This sequence joins TRBV11-1 and TRBJ2-5, with D possibly matching TRBD2 (6 bases). Trimming cost V 5 bases and J 6 bases, with 19 bases left between them. This CDR3 is built from 15 residues. Germline lookup yields CDR1 SGHAT and CDR2 FQDESV (reference sequence). In nucleotides, the CDR3 is TGTGCCAGCAGCAAAGAGGTCGCGGGATGGAAGACCCAGTACTTC. It translates to CASSKEVAGWKTQYF. Variable domain in full (rest from reference TRBV11-1 and TRBJ2-5): EAEVAQSPRYKITEKSQAVAFWCDPISGHATLYWYRQILGQGPELLVQFQDESVVDDSQLPKDRFSAERLKGVDSTLKIQPAELGDSAMYLCASSKEVAGWKTQYFGPGTRLLVL.

The chain recombines TRBV11-2 with TRBJ2-5; D not resolved. V lost 1 base to trimming and J lost 5 bases, with 8 bases between them. The V gene's germline CDR1 is SGHAT and CDR2 FQNNGV. CDR3 length: 13 residues. This CDR3 reads CASSLGHRETQYF. CDR3 coding DNA: TGTGCCAGCAGCTTAGGACATCGGGAGACCCAGTACTTC.

The chain links TRBV7-9 to TRBJ1-2; D unclear. Trimming removed 4 bases from V and 7 bases from J, with 7 bases in between. Germline V CDR1 and CDR2: SEHNR, FQNEAQ (reference sequence). The CDR3 consists of 11 residues. The CDR3 DNA reads as TGTGCCAGCAGCTCGGCAGGTGGCTACACCTTC. It is translated as CASSSAGGYTF.

This clone was counted once. The chain recombines TRBV15 with TRBJ1-3; D unclear. The CDR3 covers 15 residues. The V and J ends lost 1 base and 4 bases respectively, with 11 bases between them. The germline V gene has CDR1 LNHNV and CDR2 YYDKDF (reference sequence). The CDR3 DNA follows: TGTGCCACCAGCAGAGGGCCTCTGGGAGGAAACACCATATATTTT. Its translation is CATSRGPLGGNTIYF.

Only one count was recorded for this clone. The rearrangement uses TRBV5-8 and TRBJ1-5; TRBD1 agrees at 9 bases. V lost 7 bases, J lost 3 bases, and 8 bases stayed unmatched. CDR3 size: 15 residues. Germline CDR1 is SGHTS and CDR2 is YDEGEE. The CDR3 DNA is TGTGCCAGCGGGAACACAGGGGGCCTCAATCAGCCCCAGCATTTT. Amino acid sequence: CASGNTGGLNQPQHF.

The chain carries TRBV5-4 and TRBJ2-1, with 10 bases lining up with TRBD2. CDR1 SGHNT and CDR2 YYREEE come from the germline V gene (reference sequence). The CDR3 is 18 residues long. The J segment lost 5 bases and the V segment lost 1 base, leaving 12 bases of the junction unmatched. This chain's CDR3 is CASSLRGIRLAGNNEQFF. In DNA form, the CDR3 reads TGTGCCAGCAGCTTGCGAGGGATCAGACTAGCGGGTAACAATGAGCAGTTCTTC.